This T cell receptor (beta chain) was found in a study of cytomegalovirus exposure and HLA in healthy donors. PCR primers comprised 60 Vbeta and 13 Jbeta primers. Libraries were prepared by immunoSEQ multiplex PCR; TCRdb keeps only in-frame clonotypes and omits some of them. Of about 130,000 clones in the sample, approximately 77% were seen once. Trimming cost V 2 bases and J 6 bases, with 12 bases left between them. This CDR3 comprises 13 residues. The germline V gene has CDR1 SGHRS and CDR2 YFSETQ. Material for sequencing was PBMCs. The V call is TRBV5-1, the J call TRBJ2-7; D is perhaps TRBD1 (6 bases). The sequence derives from a man younger than 45 in good health and CMV-seronegative. The CDR3 DNA follows: TGCGCCAGCAGCTTAGCAGGGGCGTTCGAGCAGTACTTC. Protein sequence: CASSLAGAFEQYF.